This T cell receptor beta chain was found in a study of T-cell memory formation after mild COVID-19. Study in general: There were largely donor-specific TCR clusters. Findings of the study overall: Second-wave clones peaking on day 37 lacked confirmed SARS-CoV-2 specificity.

A single record per CDR3 protein comes from TCRdb applying MiXCR to the 5' RACE reads. The sample lists around 150,000 distinct CDR3 sequences, 30% to 35% seen once, with more than 10% in the top ten. This CDR3 is built from 16 residues. The germline CDR1 and CDR2 sequences are SGHTA and FQGNSA. The V segment lost 6 bases and the J segment 4 bases; nucleotides outside the gene matches: 11. With respect to this clonotype: The antigen remains unidentified.

This TCR came from an adult woman who had mild COVID-19 (a few samples of this study predate the infection). Cell type and time point are not known. The sample was PBMCs or a T cell subset sorted from them (not recorded which). This chain links TRBV7-2 with TRBJ2-3, with 9 bases fitting TRBD1. CDR3 DNA: TGTGCCAGCAGTCCAACAGGGGGCGATCCCGCAGATACGCAGTATTTT. Translating it yields CASSPTGGDPADTQYF.